This T cell receptor (beta chain) was recovered during a study of regulatory T cells in long-lasting Graves disease. There are a few counts of this clonotype. Researchers made TCR beta libraries by using iRepertoire HTBI primers and running Arm-PCR on CDR3 regions. TCRdb reprocessed the multiplex PCR reads with MiXCR, giving one entry per CDR3 protein. The sample lists 350,000 to 450,000 distinct CDR3 sequences, 15% occurring once. Sample time point: newly diagnosed GD, antithyroid drugs for less than 3 months. Extracted PBMC RNA gave rise to the TCR library. These sequences were also reported in another study, on T cells in Graves' hyperthyroidism and ophthalmopathy.

The sample in question was peripheral blood mononuclear cells (PBMCs), obtained at new diagnosis, from a patient treated with antithyroid drugs. The clonotype originates from a middle-aged woman with Graves disease.

Here the CDR3 reads CASSSGQGAQPQHF. The CDR3 bases are TGTGCCAGCAGTTCCGGACAGGGGGCTCAGCCCCAGCATTTT. This rearrangement joins TRBV11-2 to TRBJ1-5; 11 bases match TRBD1. This CDR3 has 14 amino acids. The germline CDR1 and CDR2 sequences are SGHAT and FQNNGV. J lost 6 bases, V lost 6 bases, and 4 bases had no gene match.